One and the same sample provided the 23 T cell receptor beta chains below, sequenced in a study of cytomegalovirus exposure and HLA in healthy donors. It was with 60 Vbeta and 13 Jbeta primers that the PCR ran. Some clones are missing from TCRdb's copy, which holds only in-frame ones; the method was immunoSEQ multiplex PCR. The sample has fewer than 200,000 clones, around three quarters seen once. Sequenced: PBMCs. These receptors came from a woman in her thirties or forties in good health and CMV-seronegative.

In DNA form, the CDR3 reads TGTGCCAGCAGCTCACCCGGGGGGCTGGGACGCGAGCAGTACTTC. Its translation is CASSSPGGLGREQYF. This chain connects TRBV9 to TRBJ2-7, with D possibly being TRBD2 (7 bases). Between the trimmed V and J ends, which lost 4 bases and 6 bases, there was a span of 20 bases. The CDR3 consists of 15 residues. Germline V gene lookup returns CDR1 SGDLS and CDR2 YYNGEE. The variable domain in full, with the rest retrieved from reference TRBV9 and TRBJ2-7, is DSGVTQTPKHLITATGQRVTLRCSPRSGDLSVYWYQQSLDQGLQFLIQYYNGEERAKGNILERFSAQQFPDLHSELNLSSLELGDSALYFCASSSPGGLGREQYFGPGTRLTVT.

J is TRBJ1-2 and V is TRBV6-6; 9 nucleotides match TRBD1. V was pared by 7 bases and J by 6 bases, with 6 bases of the junction left unmatched. The CDR3 runs to 13 residues. Looked up from germline, CDR1 is MNHNY and CDR2 is SVGAGI (reference sequence). This chain's CDR3 is CASKDRGRNGYTF. In nucleotides, the CDR3 is TGTGCCAGCAAGGACAGGGGTCGGAATGGCTACACCTTC.

This clone came up a few times. The chain employs TRBV10-1 and TRBJ2-7, with D perhaps matching TRBD1 (5 bases). V lost 7 bases and J lost 3, with 7 bases in between. The CDR3 spans 11 residues. Per the germline V gene, CDR1 is WNHNN and CDR2 is SYGVQD (reference sequence). In DNA form, the CDR3 reads TGCGCCAGCAAGGGGAACTACGAGCAGTACTTC. The encoded protein is CASKGNYEQYF.

This chain uses TRBV5-6 with TRBJ2-7, with TRBD1 matching 7 bases. V shed 5 bases, J shed 2 bases, and the junction held 16 bases outside the gene matches. The CDR3 covers 17 residues. Per the germline V gene, CDR1 is SGHDT and CDR2 is YYEEEE. The CDR3, as DNA: TGTGCCAGCAGGAATTGGAAATTACAGGGGCAACCCTACGAGCAGTACTTC. Its protein is CASRNWKLQGQPYEQYF.

The chain links TRBV7-9 to TRBJ1-2; a possible D gene is TRBD1 (6 bases). Germline V gene lookup returns CDR1 SEHNR and CDR2 FQNEAQ (reference sequence). The CDR3 has 15 amino acids. V dropped 4 bases and J dropped 3 bases, with 15 bases sitting between them. The DNA for the CDR3 is TGTGCCAGCAGCTCCACAGGGACGGGTGACTATGGCTACACCTTC. Its protein product is CASSSTGTGDYGYTF.

On this clone itself: One end of the junction varies from germline; a read error may be responsible. The chain carries TRBV6-1 and TRBJ2-7; TRBD1 is a possible D gene (8 bases). Germline CDR1 is MNHNS and CDR2 is SASEGT. The CDR3 is 16 amino acids. CDR3 residues: CASSKAGPTGAYEQYF. The CDR3 DNA reads TGTGCCAGCAGTAAAGCGGGGCCGACAGGGGCCTACGAGCAGTACTTC.

The chain couples TRBV7-8 to TRBJ2-5, with TRBD1 as a possible D gene (6 bases). The germline CDR1 and CDR2 sequences are SGHVS and FQNEAQ. This CDR3 spans 16 amino acids. Trimming left V 1 base short and J 0 bases short, with 12 bases between. This chain's CDR3 is CASSLETGLYQETQYF. The CDR3 DNA is TGTGCCAGCAGCTTAGAAACAGGGTTGTACCAAGAGACCCAGTACTTC.

This chain uses TRBV5-1 with TRBJ2-5; 8 nucleotides match TRBD2. V lost 3 bases and J lost 4; bases outside the gene matches: 8. Germline values: CDR1 SGHRS, CDR2 YFSETQ. The CDR3 covers 15 residues. The CDR3 DNA reads TGCGCCAGCAGCTGGGCCCGGGGGGGTGGAGAGACCCAGTACTTC. The encoded protein is CASSWARGGGETQYF.

This clone has only one observation. This sequence joins TRBV9 and TRBJ2-7; 9 positions agree with TRBD1. Trimming removed 0 bases from V and 5 bases from J; junction bases left unmatched: 6. Germline assignment: CDR1 SGDLS and CDR2 YYNGEE. The CDR3 has 15 residues. CDR3 nucleotide sequence: TGTGCCAGCAGCGTAGGGGGGACAGGGTCTGACGAGCAGTACTTC. Its protein is CASSVGGTGSDEQYF.

The V and J genes are TRBV2 and TRBJ1-5, with 8 bases fitting TRBD1. The CDR3 contains 15 residues. The V gene end was trimmed by 6 bases and the J gene end by 4 bases; junction bases not matched to a gene: 8. Germline V lookup: CDR1 SNHLY, CDR2 FYNNEI. The CDR3 nucleotides read TGTGCCAGCAGCTTCGACAGGGGTAGGAATCAGCCCCAGCATTTT. This codes for CASSFDRGRNQPQHF.

This clone is a singleton in its sample. The rearrangement joins TRBV6-1 to TRBJ1-4, with 9 nucleotides matching TRBD1. This CDR3 spans 14 amino acids. J was trimmed by 8 bases and V by 6 bases; bases with no gene match: 7. Germline-derived CDR1 and CDR2 are MNHNS and SASEGT. The CDR3 DNA sequence: TGTGCCAGCAGCTCACAGGGGGCCCAGGAAAAACTGTTTTTT. This sequence encodes CASSSQGAQEKLFF.

V gene TRBV19 combines with J gene TRBJ2-6; D is perhaps TRBD2 (6 bases). V was trimmed by 4 bases and J by 2 bases, leaving 6 bases between them. The CDR3 has 14 residues. The germline CDR1 and CDR2 sequences are LNHDA and SQIVND (reference sequence). The CDR3 region has the DNA TGTGCCAGTAGTAGCGGGGCTGGGGCCAACGTCCTGACTTTC. Translating gives CASSSGAGANVLTF.

The chain is built from TRBV7-3 and TRBJ2-2; TRBD1 agrees at 10 bases. CDR1 is SGHTA and CDR2 is FQGTGA in the germline V gene. Losses at the gene ends were 5 bases for V and 4 bases for J; bases not matched to a gene: 7. There are 16 residues in the CDR3. The CDR3 region is CASSHRDRGLTGELFF. As DNA, the CDR3 is TGTGCCAGCAGCCACCGGGACAGGGGCCTCACCGGGGAGCTGTTTTTT.

The chain is built from TRBV29-1 and TRBJ1-1; TRBD1 matches 8 bases. This CDR3 comprises 13 residues. V trimming: 6 bases; J trimming: 0 bases; junction bases outside the gene matches: 3. Germline CDR1 SQVTM, CDR2 ANQGSEA. The CDR3 is CSVETGVNTEAFF. CDR3 nucleotide sequence: TGCAGCGTCGAGACAGGGGTGAACACTGAAGCTTTCTTT.

A few counts support this clone. This rearrangement joins TRBV14 to TRBJ2-2, with a tentative D call TRBD2 (5 bases). Trimming left V 0 bases short and J 6 bases short, with 8 bases between. The germline gives CDR1 SGHDN, CDR2 FVKESK. This CDR3 region has 14 residues. The CDR3 sequence: CASSQDLEAGELFF. The CDR3 DNA reads as TGTGCCAGCAGCCAAGATCTGGAGGCCGGGGAGCTGTTTTTT.

CDR3: CASSLGTRRDGYTF. The DNA of the CDR3 is TGTGCCAGCAGCTTGGGGACACGGAGGGATGGCTACACCTTC. The V and J genes are TRBV5-6 and TRBJ1-2, with a possible D match to TRBD1 (5 bases). Germline V gene data show CDR1 as SGHDT and CDR2 as YYEEEE. The ends were cut back, 0 bases at V and 6 bases at J, with 12 bases in the middle. This CDR3 comprises 14 residues.

The chain uses TRBV7-9 and TRBJ2-3; possible D gene TRBD2, 7 bases. CDR3 length equals 16 residues. Germline CDR1 reads SEHNR; CDR2 reads FQNEAQ (reference sequence). V was cut by 5 bases and J by 0 bases, with 15 bases left in between. CDR3 in DNA: TGTGCCAGCAGCCCTCGGGGGGCGGAAAGCACAGATACGCAGTATTTT. Protein: CASSPRGAESTDTQYF.

The chain links TRBV29-1 to TRBJ1-2, with D possibly TRBD1 on 5 matching bases. Germline CDR1 is SQVTM and CDR2 is ANQGSEA. Trimming left V 7 bases short and J 8 bases short, with 23 bases between. The CDR3 is made up of 14 amino acids. The CDR3 loop is CSAQHINEQGGYTF. CDR3 nucleotide sequence: TGCAGCGCCCAGCACATCAACGAGCAGGGAGGCTACACCTTC.

This chain joins TRBV25-1 and TRBJ2-1; 11 bases match TRBD1. Per germline, CDR1 MGHDK and CDR2 SYGVNS. The CDR3 extends over 16 amino acids. V lost 4 bases to trimming and J lost 4 bases; unmatched junction nucleotides: 6. The CDR3 nucleotides read TGTGCCAGCAGTGGAAGGGACAGGGGGAATTACAATGAGCAGTTCTTC. Protein product: CASSGRDRGNYNEQFF.

V is TRBV2 and J is TRBJ1-2; 9 bases are shared with TRBD1. Per germline, CDR1 SNHLY and CDR2 FYNNEI. V trimming: 11 bases; J trimming: 4 bases; junction bases outside the gene matches: 20. CDR3 size: 17 residues. DNA of the CDR3: TGTGCCCGCACCAGCAGGGATCCCGGGACAGGGACCTATGGCTACACCTTC. This encodes CARTSRDPGTGTYGYTF.

V gene TRBV5-1 combines with J gene TRBJ1-4; perhaps TRBD1 as D (5 bases). CDR1 is SGHRS, CDR2 YFSETQ, per germline. The V end lost 2 bases, the J end lost 5 bases, and 10 bases lay between the germline ends. CDR3 length equals 14 residues. Here the CDR3 DNA reads TGCGCCAGCAGCTTCCAGGGTGGCAATGAAAAACTGTTTTTT. Translated: CASSFQGGNEKLFF.

The J gene is TRBJ2-3, the V gene TRBV9; TRBD1 might be the D (5 bases). Deletions cut 6 bases from V and 5 bases from J, with 13 bases between. CDR3 size: 13 residues. Per germline, CDR1 SGDLS and CDR2 YYNGEE. CDR3 loop: CASTQGYLDTQYF. The CDR3 DNA is TGTGCCAGCACCCAGGGATATTTAGATACGCAGTATTTT. Full variable domain (remainder filled in from reference TRBV9 and TRBJ2-3): DSGVTQTPKHLITATGQRVTLRCSPRSGDLSVYWYQQSLDQGLQFLIQYYNGEERAKGNILERFSAQQFPDLHSELNLSSLELGDSALYFCASTQGYLDTQYFGPGTRLTVL.

The chain uses TRBV18 and TRBJ2-1; no reliable D call. V lost 0 bases and J 7 bases, leaving 10 bases between the germline ends. Germline-derived CDR1 and CDR2 are KGHSH and LQKENI. The CDR3 sequence is 14 residues long. In DNA form, the CDR3 reads TGTGCCAGCTCACCACCGGTGACGACAAATGAGCAGTTCTTC. Its protein product is CASSPPVTTNEQFF.